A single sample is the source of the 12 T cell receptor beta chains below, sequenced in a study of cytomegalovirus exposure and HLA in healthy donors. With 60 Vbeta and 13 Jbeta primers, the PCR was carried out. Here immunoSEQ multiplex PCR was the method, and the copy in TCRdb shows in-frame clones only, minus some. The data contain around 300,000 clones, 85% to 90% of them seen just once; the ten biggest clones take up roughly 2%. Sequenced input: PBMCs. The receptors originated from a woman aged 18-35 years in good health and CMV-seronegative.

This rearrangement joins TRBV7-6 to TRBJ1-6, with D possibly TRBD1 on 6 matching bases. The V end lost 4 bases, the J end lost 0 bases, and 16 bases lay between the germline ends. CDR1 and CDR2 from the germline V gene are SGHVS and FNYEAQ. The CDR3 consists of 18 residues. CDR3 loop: CASSSGTHLSSYNSPLHF. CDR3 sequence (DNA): TGTGCCAGCAGCTCAGGGACACACCTAAGCTCCTATAATTCACCCCTCCACTTT. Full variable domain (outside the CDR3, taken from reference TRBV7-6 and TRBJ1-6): GAGVSQSPRYKVTKRGQDVALRCDPISGHVSLYWYRQALGQGPEFLTYFNYEAQQDKSGLPNDRFSAERPEGSISTLTIQRTEQRDSAMYRCASSSGTHLSSYNSPLHFGNGTRLTVT.

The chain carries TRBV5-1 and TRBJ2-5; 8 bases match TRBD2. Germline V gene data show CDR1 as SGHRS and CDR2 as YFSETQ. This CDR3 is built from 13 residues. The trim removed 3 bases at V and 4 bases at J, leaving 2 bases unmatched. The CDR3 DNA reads TGCGCCAGCAGCTCGGGGGGGGGAGAGACCCAGTACTTC. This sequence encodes CASSSGGGETQYF.

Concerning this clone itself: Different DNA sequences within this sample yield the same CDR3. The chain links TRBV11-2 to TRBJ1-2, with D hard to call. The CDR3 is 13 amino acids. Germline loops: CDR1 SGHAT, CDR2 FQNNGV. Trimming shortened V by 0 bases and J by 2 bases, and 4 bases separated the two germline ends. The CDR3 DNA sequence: TGTGCCAGCAGCTTAGATCTAAACTATGGCTACACCTTC. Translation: CASSLDLNYGYTF.

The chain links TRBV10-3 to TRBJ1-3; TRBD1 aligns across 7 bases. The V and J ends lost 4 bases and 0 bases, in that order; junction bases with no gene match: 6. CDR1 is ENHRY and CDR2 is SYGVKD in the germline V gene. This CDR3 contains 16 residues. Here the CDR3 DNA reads TGTGCCATCAGTGGGGGACAGACCAACTCTGGAAACACCATATATTTT. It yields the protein CAISGGQTNSGNTIYF.

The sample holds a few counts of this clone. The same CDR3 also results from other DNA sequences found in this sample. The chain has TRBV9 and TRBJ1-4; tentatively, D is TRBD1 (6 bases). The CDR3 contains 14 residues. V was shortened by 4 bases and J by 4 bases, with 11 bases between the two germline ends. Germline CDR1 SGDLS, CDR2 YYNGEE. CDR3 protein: CASSPGQSNEKLFF. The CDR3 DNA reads TGTGCCAGCAGCCCCGGACAGAGTAATGAAAAACTGTTTTTT. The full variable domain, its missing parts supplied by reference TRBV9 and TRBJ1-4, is DSGVTQTPKHLITATGQRVTLRCSPRSGDLSVYWYQQSLDQGLQFLIQYYNGEERAKGNILERFSAQQFPDLHSELNLSSLELGDSALYFCASSPGQSNEKLFFGSGTQLSVL.

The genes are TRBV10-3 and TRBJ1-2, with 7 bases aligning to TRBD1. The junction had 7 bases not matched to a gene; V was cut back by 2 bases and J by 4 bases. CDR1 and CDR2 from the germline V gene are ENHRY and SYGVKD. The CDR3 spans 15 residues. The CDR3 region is CAISEGVGQFYGYTF. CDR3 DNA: TGTGCCATCAGTGAGGGGGTGGGACAGTTCTATGGCTACACCTTC.

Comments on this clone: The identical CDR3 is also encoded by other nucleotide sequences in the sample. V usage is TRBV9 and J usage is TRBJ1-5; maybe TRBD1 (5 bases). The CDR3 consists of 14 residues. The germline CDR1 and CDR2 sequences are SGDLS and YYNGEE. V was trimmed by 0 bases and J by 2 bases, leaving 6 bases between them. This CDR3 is CASSVGGGNQPQHF. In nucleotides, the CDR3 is TGTGCCAGCAGCGTAGGGGGGGGCAATCAGCCCCAGCATTTT.

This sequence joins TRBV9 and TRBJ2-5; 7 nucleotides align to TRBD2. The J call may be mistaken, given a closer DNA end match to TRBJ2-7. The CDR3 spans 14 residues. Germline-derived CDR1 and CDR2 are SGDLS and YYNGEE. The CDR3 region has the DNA TGTGCCAGCAGCGTAGCGTCCCCGGGGGGCGAGCAGTACTTC. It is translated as CASSVASPGGEQYF.

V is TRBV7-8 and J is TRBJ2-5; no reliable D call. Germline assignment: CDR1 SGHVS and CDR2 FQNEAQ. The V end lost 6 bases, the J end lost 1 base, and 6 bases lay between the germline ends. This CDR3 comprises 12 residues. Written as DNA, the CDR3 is TGTGCCAGCAGGGCATTCCAAGAGACCCAGTACTTC. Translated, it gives CASRAFQETQYF.

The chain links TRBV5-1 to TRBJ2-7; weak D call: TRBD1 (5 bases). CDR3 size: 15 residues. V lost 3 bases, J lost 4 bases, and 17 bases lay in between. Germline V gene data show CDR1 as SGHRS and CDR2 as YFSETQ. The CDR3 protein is CASSSGPASNYEQYF. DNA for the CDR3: TGCGCCAGCAGCTCAGGGCCGGCAAGTAATTACGAGCAGTACTTC.

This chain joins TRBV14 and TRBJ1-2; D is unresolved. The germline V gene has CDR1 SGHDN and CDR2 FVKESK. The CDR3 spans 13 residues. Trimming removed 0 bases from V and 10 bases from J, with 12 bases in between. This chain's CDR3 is CASSQDRIGPYTF. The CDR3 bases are TGTGCCAGCAGCCAAGATCGAATCGGTCCCTACACCTTC.

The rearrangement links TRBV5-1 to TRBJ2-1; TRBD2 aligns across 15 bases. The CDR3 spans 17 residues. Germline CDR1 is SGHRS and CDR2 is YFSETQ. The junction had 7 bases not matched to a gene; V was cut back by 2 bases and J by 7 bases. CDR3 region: CASSFQAGTSGGNEQFF. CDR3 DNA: TGCGCCAGCAGCTTTCAAGCCGGGACTAGCGGGGGGAATGAGCAGTTCTTC.